The 9 T cell receptor beta chains presented below share a single source sample, sequenced in a study of early T cells in non-severe SARS-CoV-2 infection. TCRdb used MiXCR to reprocess the 5' RACE reads, holding one entry per CDR3 protein. Of 30,000 to 35,000 distinct CDR3 sequences in the sample, around 6% were seen once. Sequencing was performed on whole blood. The receptor set was obtained from an adult who was a healthcare worker with PCR-confirmed SARS-CoV-2 infection or an uninfected control (not recorded which).

The chain joins TRBV12-3 or TRBV12-4 to TRBJ2-7, with 9 bases that match TRBD2. The CDR3 is 14 residues long. Trimming cost V 6 bases and J 5 bases; bases outside gene matches: 8. This CDR3 is CASRLRGGVDEQYF. CDR3 coding DNA: TGTGCCAGCAGGTTGCGGGGGGGCGTGGACGAGCAGTACTTC.

This clonotype was recorded at least ten times. The chain has TRBV20-1 and TRBJ2-1; 9 nucleotides agree with TRBD1. This CDR3 contains 16 residues. V lost 5 bases to trimming and J lost 7 bases; unmatched junction nucleotides: 15. Germline-derived CDR1 and CDR2 are DFQATT and SNEGSKA (reference sequence). The CDR3 spells CSAPNSAGTGRNEQFF. The CDR3 nucleotides read TGCAGTGCTCCAAATTCCGCCGGGACAGGGAGGAATGAGCAGTTCTTC.

The chain links TRBV3-1 to TRBJ1-1; no clear D. The CDR3 loop spans 13 amino acids. V was pared by 0 bases and J by 5 bases, with 7 bases between. CDR1 is LGHDT, CDR2 YNNKEL, per germline (reference sequence). The CDR3 is CASSQDPGTEAFF. The CDR3 nucleotides read TGTGCCAGCAGCCAAGACCCCGGGACTGAAGCTTTCTTT.

This clonotype was found many times. The rearrangement links TRBV28 to TRBJ2-5, with a possible D match to TRBD2 (5 bases). The CDR3 sequence is 14 residues long. Germline loops: CDR1 MDHEN, CDR2 SYDVKM. The germline V and J ends were trimmed by 5 bases and 6 bases, with 16 bases remaining between them. The CDR3 bases are TGTGCCAGCAGTCCCGGGGAGAGGGTGAAGACCCAGTACTTC. Amino acid sequence: CASSPGERVKTQYF.

This clonotype has at least ten counts. The J gene is TRBJ2-3, the V gene TRBV10-3; 9 nucleotides align to TRBD2. Germline V CDR1 and CDR2: ENHRY, SYGVKD. After removal of 10 bases from V and 5 bases from J, the junction contained 7 bases not matched to a gene. This CDR3 has 13 residues. Here the CDR3 reads CATKRGAQDTQYF. The CDR3, as DNA: TGTGCCACCAAGCGGGGGGCCCAAGATACGCAGTATTTT.

This clonotype has at least ten counts. The rearrangement uses TRBV7-3 and TRBJ2-1; 8 bases map to TRBD1. The CDR3 covers 17 residues. Germline V gene lookup returns CDR1 SGHTA and CDR2 FQGTGA. The V and J ends lost 4 bases and 4 bases, in that order; junction bases with no gene match: 12. The CDR3 is CASSSPTGARGYNEQFF. The CDR3 DNA is TGTGCCAGCAGCTCCCCGACAGGGGCAAGGGGTTACAATGAGCAGTTCTTC.

There are many counts of this clonotype. This sequence joins TRBV5-5 and TRBJ2-1, with TRBD2 identical over 9 bases. V was clipped by 1 base and J by 6 bases; unmatched bases: 5. The CDR3 loop spans 15 amino acids. From germline, CDR1 is SGHKS and CDR2 YYEKEE (reference sequence). DNA of the CDR3: TGTGCCAGCAGCTTGTTGCGGGGGGGCCTCAATGAGCAGTTCTTC. It is translated as CASSLLRGGLNEQFF.

In its sample, this clonotype was seen many times. The chain links TRBV29-1 to TRBJ1-2; D is possibly TRBD1 (6 bases). Trimming removed 7 bases from V and 5 bases from J, with 14 bases in between. Germline V lookup: CDR1 SQVTM, CDR2 ANQGSEA. This CDR3 region has 12 residues. CDR3 sequence reads: CSGDTGRYGYTF. Here the CDR3 DNA reads TGCAGCGGGGATACAGGGAGATATGGCTACACCTTC. The full variable domain, in which reference TRBV29-1 and TRBJ1-2 provide the parts outside the CDR3, is SAVISQKPSRDICQRGTSLTIQCQVDSQVTMMFWYRQQPGQSLTLIATANQGSEATYESGFVIDKFPISRPNLTFSTLTVSNMSPEDSSIYLCSGDTGRYGYTFGSGTRLTVV.

The chain recombines TRBV3-1 with TRBJ1-1; no clear D. The V end was cut by 4 bases, the J end by 1 base, with 10 bases between. The germline V gene has CDR1 LGHDT and CDR2 YNNKEL (reference sequence). The length of the CDR3 is 14 residues. The CDR3 nucleotides read TGTGCCAGCAGCCTGCGGCGGGGGAACACTGAAGCTTTCTTT. This translates into CASSLRRGNTEAFF.